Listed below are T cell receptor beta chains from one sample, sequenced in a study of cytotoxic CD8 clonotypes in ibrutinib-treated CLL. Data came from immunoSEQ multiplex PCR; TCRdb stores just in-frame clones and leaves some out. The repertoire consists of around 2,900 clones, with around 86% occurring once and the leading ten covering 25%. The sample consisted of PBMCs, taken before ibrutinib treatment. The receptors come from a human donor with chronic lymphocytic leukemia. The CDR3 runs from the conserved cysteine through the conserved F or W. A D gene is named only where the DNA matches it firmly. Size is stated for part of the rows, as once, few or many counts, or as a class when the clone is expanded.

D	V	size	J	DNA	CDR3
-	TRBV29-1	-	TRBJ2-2	TGCAGCGTTGAACTTAGCTCCGCCAACACCGGGGAGCTGTTTTTT	CSVELSSANTGELFF
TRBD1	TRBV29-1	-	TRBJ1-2	TGCAGCGTTGATTACGGACAGGGAGGCGGCTACACCTTC	CSVDYGQGGGYTF
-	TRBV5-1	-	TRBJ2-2	TGCGCCAGCAGCTTGGAGGTGGCGACGAACACCGGGGAGCTGTTTTTT	CASSLEVATNTGELFF
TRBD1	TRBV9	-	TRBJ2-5	TGTGCCAGCAGCCCACAGGGGATCAGCCAAGAGACCCAGTACTTC	CASSPQGISQETQYF
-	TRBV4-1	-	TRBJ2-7	TGCGCCAGCAGCCAAGATCGGGGGATTGGCCACGAGCAGTACTTC	CASSQDRGIGHEQYF
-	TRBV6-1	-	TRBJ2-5	TGTGCCAGCAGTGAATTCGTGTGGGAGAGCGGGACCCAGTACTTC	CASSEFVWESGTQYF
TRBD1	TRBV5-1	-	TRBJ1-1	TGCGCCAGCAGCCCCAGTCCCGGGACAGGGATAGGCACTGAAGCTTTCTTT	CASSPSPGTGIGTEAFF
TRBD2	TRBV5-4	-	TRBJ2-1	TGTGCCAGCAGCCCCCGGGGGGGGTTCAATGAGCAGTTCTTC	CASSPRGGFNEQFF
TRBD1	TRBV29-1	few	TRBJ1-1	TGCAGCGTGGACCCGACAGGGATGAACACTGAAGCTTTCTTT	CSVDPTGMNTEAFF
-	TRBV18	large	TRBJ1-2	TGTGCCAGCTCACCACGGCCAGGGGACCCCTATGGCTACACCTTC	CASSPRPGDPYGYTF
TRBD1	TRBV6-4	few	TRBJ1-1	TGTGCCAGCAGTGAGAGACAGGGGGGGATCACTGAAGCTTTCTTT	CASSERQGGITEAFF
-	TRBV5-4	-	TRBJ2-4	TGTGCCAGCAGCTATCCTGACAGGGCCAAAAACATTCAGTACTTC	CASSYPDRAKNIQYF
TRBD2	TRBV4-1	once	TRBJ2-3	TGCGCCAGCAGCTGGACTAGCGGGGGGCGAGATACGCAGTATTTT	CASSWTSGGRDTQYF
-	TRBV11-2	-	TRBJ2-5	TGTGCCAGCAGCCCTCAGGGAGGGGGAAAAGAGACCCAGTACTTC	CASSPQGGGKETQYF
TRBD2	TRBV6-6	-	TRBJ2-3	TGTGCCACCCAGACTAGCGGGCGCACAGATACGCAGTATTTT	CATQTSGRTDTQYF
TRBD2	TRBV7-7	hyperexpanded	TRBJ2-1	TGTGCCAGCAGCTTTGGACTAGACTCCTACAATGAGCAGTTCTTC	CASSFGLDSYNEQFF
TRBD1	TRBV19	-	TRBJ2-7	TGTGCCAGTAGTAGTCCGGGACAGGGCTTTGGGGAGCAGTACTTC	CASSSPGQGFGEQYF
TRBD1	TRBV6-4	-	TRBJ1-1	TGTGCCAGCAGTCACGGGACAGGTCTGAACACTGAAGCTTTCTTT	CASSHGTGLNTEAFF
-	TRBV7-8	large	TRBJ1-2	TGTGCCAGCAGCTCCTACCCGACAGAGAGCCATGGCTACACCTTC	CASSSYPTESHGYTF
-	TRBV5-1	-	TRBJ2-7	TGCGCCAGCAGCCCCGGGGCAGGGAAAACCTACGAGCAGTACTTC	CASSPGAGKTYEQYF
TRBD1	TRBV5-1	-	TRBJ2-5	TGCGCCAGCAGCTTGGCTGGCTCGGGCAGGGGGCTGTTTGAGACCCAGTACTTC	CASSLAGSGRGLFETQYF
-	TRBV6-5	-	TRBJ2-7	TGTGCCAGCAGCCGCTCCGGGCCTCCCTTCCTCGAGCAGTACTTC	CASSRSGPPFLEQYF
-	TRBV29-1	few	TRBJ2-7	TGCAGCGCAGGACAGACGAGCTCCTACGAGCAGTACTTC	CSAGQTSSYEQYF
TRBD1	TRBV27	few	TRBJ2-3	TGTGCCAGCAGTTGGACAGGGGGCACAGATACGCAGTATTTT	CASSWTGGTDTQYF
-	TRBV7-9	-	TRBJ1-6	TGTGCCAGCAGCCTCGCACCGGTACTAGGAATGGCCCTCCACTTT	CASSLAPVLGMALHF
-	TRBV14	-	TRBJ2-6	TGTGCCAGCAGCCCCTGGGCCCGCAGGGCTGGGGCCAACGTCCTGACTTTC	CASSPWARRAGANVLTF
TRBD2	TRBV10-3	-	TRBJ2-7	TGTGCCATCAGCGGGACTAGCTGGTCCTACGAGCAGTACTTC	CAISGTSWSYEQYF
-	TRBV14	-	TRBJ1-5	TGTGCCAGCAGCCAATACCCCGGTCAGCCCCAGCATTTT	CASSQYPGQPQHF
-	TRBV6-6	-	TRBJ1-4	TGTGCCAGCAGTTACCCGCAGACTAATGAAAAACTGTTTTTT	CASSYPQTNEKLFF
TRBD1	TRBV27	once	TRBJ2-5	TGTGCCAGCAGTTCGGACAGGCAAGAGACCCAGTACTTC	CASSSDRQETQYF
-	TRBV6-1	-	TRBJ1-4	TGTGCCAGCAGTGAAGCGGGACTAGCAACTAATGAAAAACTGTTTTTT	CASSEAGLATNEKLFF
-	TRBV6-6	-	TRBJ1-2	TGTGCCAGCAGTTACTCAATTGGGGACTATGGCTACACCTTC	CASSYSIGDYGYTF
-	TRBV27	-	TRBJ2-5	TGTGCCAGCAGTCCTTCGATAATGTTACAAGAGACCCAGTACTTC	CASSPSIMLQETQYF
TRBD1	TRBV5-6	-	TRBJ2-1	TGTGCCAGCAGCTTGGCCAAGGGACAGTTTGGATCTACGTGGTTCTTC	CASSLAKGQFGSTWFF
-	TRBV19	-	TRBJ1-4	TGTGCCAGTAAAGGTCAGAAAAATGAAAAACTGTTTTTT	CASKGQKNEKLFF
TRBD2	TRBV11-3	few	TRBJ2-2	TGTGCCAGCAGCCCTCAAGCGGGGGGGCAATATGGCGGGGAGCTGTTTTTT	CASSPQAGGQYGGELFF
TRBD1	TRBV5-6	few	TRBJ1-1	TGTGCCAGCAGCAACCCTACAGGGGGCACTGAAGCTTTCTTT	CASSNPTGGTEAFF
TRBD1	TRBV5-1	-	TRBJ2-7	TGCGCCAGCAGAATAGGGACAGGAACCTACGAGCAGTACTTC	CASRIGTGTYEQYF
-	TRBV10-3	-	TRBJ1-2	TGTGCCATCAGTGAGAGGGTTGGGGGCCACACCTTC	CAISERVGGHTF